This entry lists 14 T cell receptor beta chains sequenced from one sample in a study of T-cell memory formation after mild COVID-19. TCRdb recomputed calls from the 5' RACE reads with MiXCR, one row per CDR3 protein. The repertoire consists of 140,000 or so distinct CDR3 sequences, with about 14% occurring once and the leading ten covering less than 30%. Sequencing used PBMCs or a T cell subset sorted from them (not recorded which). Receptors were obtained from an adult woman who had mild COVID-19 (a few samples of this study predate the infection). Cell type and time point are not known.

This clonotype was picked up a small number of times. This sequence joins TRBV9 and TRBJ2-1, with 7 bases fitting TRBD2. This CDR3 is built from 13 residues. Germline CDR1 is SGDLS and CDR2 is YYNGEE. The V segment lost 4 bases and the J segment 6 bases; nucleotides outside the gene matches: 4. The CDR3 reads CASSPSSGNEQFF. DNA for the CDR3: TGTGCCAGCAGCCCCTCTAGCGGCAATGAGCAGTTCTTC.

This clonotype was counted at least ten times. The chain joins TRBV7-8 to TRBJ2-3, with a possible D match to TRBD1 (5 bases). The CDR3 is made up of 18 amino acids. The ends were cut back, 2 bases at V and 0 bases at J, with 18 bases in the middle. Germline V lookup: CDR1 SGHVS, CDR2 FQNEAQ. The CDR3 is CASSLPRLGVSSTDTQYF. CDR3 bases: TGTGCCAGCAGCTTACCCCGTCTAGGGGTTTCTAGCACAGATACGCAGTATTTT.

This clonotype came up a few times. This CDR3 reads CASSYVGPETQYF. CDR3 in DNA: TGTGCCAGCAGCTACGTGGGCCCAGAGACCCAGTACTTC. The genes are TRBV6-2 or TRBV6-3 and TRBJ2-5; no reliable D call. Germline-derived CDR1 and CDR2 are MNHEY and SVGEGT. V was pared by 6 bases and J by 4 bases, with 12 bases between. This CDR3 region has 13 residues.

V usage is TRBV5-1 and J usage is TRBJ2-7, with TRBD2 matching 9 bases. CDR1 and CDR2 from the germline V gene are SGHRS and YFSETQ. The CDR3 extends over 15 amino acids. Unmatched junction bases numbered 7, after V lost 4 bases and J lost 2 bases. The CDR3 protein is CASSNPGLAPYEQYF. The CDR3 nucleotides are TGCGCCAGCAGCAATCCGGGACTAGCTCCCTACGAGCAGTACTTC.

This clonotype appeared a few times. V and J are TRBV12-3 or TRBV12-4 and TRBJ2-5; TRBD1 agrees at 7 bases. Trimming cost V 4 bases and J 2 bases; bases outside gene matches: 4. There are 14 residues in the CDR3. The CDR3 reads CASSYYRGQETQYF. DNA for the CDR3: TGTGCCAGCAGTTACTACAGGGGACAAGAGACCCAGTACTTC.

This clonotype has only a few counts. The chain employs TRBV5-1 and TRBJ1-1; D remains ambiguous. CDR1 and CDR2 from the germline V gene are SGHRS and YFSETQ. V lost 4 bases and J lost 4, with 11 bases in between. The CDR3 consists of 13 residues. The CDR3 is CASSPLGGTEAFF. In DNA, the CDR3 is TGCGCCAGCAGCCCTCTCGGCGGCACTGAAGCTTTCTTT.

This clonotype was recorded a few times. V and J are TRBV15 and TRBJ1-1, with a tentative D call TRBD1 (6 bases). Trimming removed 0 bases at V and 1 base at J, with 9 bases between. The CDR3 has 15 amino acids. Germline V gene data show CDR1 as LNHNV and CDR2 as YYDKDF (reference sequence). The CDR3 bases are TGTGCCACCAGCAGAGATACAGGGCCGAACACTGAAGCTTTCTTT. As protein: CATSRDTGPNTEAFF.

The chain has TRBV2 and TRBJ2-1; 10 bases are shared with TRBD1. The germline CDR1 and CDR2 sequences are SNHLY and FYNNEI. The CDR3 has 13 amino acids. Losses at the gene ends were 11 bases for V and 8 bases for J; bases not matched to a gene: 9. CDR3 loop: CAYGTGEGDEQFF. DNA for the CDR3: TGTGCCTACGGGACAGGGGAGGGGGATGAGCAGTTCTTC.

In this sample, this clonotype turned up many times. V is TRBV24-1 and J is TRBJ1-1; no reliable D call. CDR3 length: 11 residues. Trimming removed 5 bases from V and 5 bases from J, with 5 bases in between. CDR1 is KGHDR and CDR2 is SFDVKD in the germline V gene. The CDR3 loop reads CATSVGTEAFF. The CDR3, as DNA: TGTGCCACCAGTGTGGGGACTGAAGCTTTCTTT.

The rearrangement links TRBV2 to TRBJ1-5, with 8 bases that match TRBD1. The V gene's germline CDR1 is SNHLY and CDR2 FYNNEI. The length of the CDR3 is 14 residues. After removal of 5 bases from V and 5 bases from J, the junction contained 5 bases not matched to a gene. The CDR3 is CASSKDRVYQPQHF. CDR3 nucleotides: TGTGCCAGCAGTAAGGACAGGGTCTATCAGCCCCAGCATTTT.

This clonotype was counted ten times or more. The J gene is TRBJ1-5, the V gene TRBV3-1; D is possibly TRBD1 (5 bases). The CDR3 contains 16 residues. Germline V gene lookup returns CDR1 LGHDT and CDR2 YNNKEL (reference sequence). Trimming cost V 0 bases and J 5 bases, with 14 bases left between them. The CDR3 sequence is CASSQDSGTGYQPQHF. The CDR3 DNA sequence: TGTGCCAGCAGCCAAGACTCTGGAACAGGCTATCAGCCCCAGCATTTT.

CDR3 sequence (DNA): TGCAGTGCTAGAGAACGGGGGGATCCTTACGAGCAGTACTTC. It yields the protein CSARERGDPYEQYF. The chain has TRBV20-1 and TRBJ2-7; 7 bases agree with TRBD2. This CDR3 comprises 14 residues. The V segment lost 0 bases and the J segment 4 bases; nucleotides outside the gene matches: 6. Germline CDR1 and CDR2: DFQATT and SNEGSKA (reference sequence).

This clonotype was seen a handful of times. J is TRBJ2-7 and V is TRBV18, with D maybe TRBD1 (5 bases). The CDR3 covers 12 residues. The ends were cut back, 5 bases at V and 5 bases at J, with 10 bases in the middle. Germline CDR1 and CDR2: KGHSH and LQKENI. In nucleotides, the CDR3 is TGTGCCAGCTCAGGGCAGGGCAACGAGCAGTACTTC. This translates into CASSGQGNEQYF.

This clonotype appeared a few times. The chain combines TRBV5-1 with TRBJ2-1, with D possibly matching TRBD1 (6 bases). Germline-derived CDR1 and CDR2 are SGHRS and YFSETQ. Between the trimmed V and J ends, which lost 2 bases and 3 bases, there was a span of 9 bases. The CDR3 is 14 amino acids. CDR3 nucleotides: TGCGCCAGCAGCTTCGAACAGGGCTACAATGAGCAGTTCTTC. This codes for CASSFEQGYNEQFF.